This T cell receptor beta chain was captured by sequencing in a study of OX40 agonist ivuxolimab in advanced cancers. Study overall: The diagnoses of dose-escalation patients were hepatocellular carcinoma, melanoma, renal cell or head and neck cancer. Cohort: more than 75% men, mean age approximately 60, aged about 20 to 90.

About this clone: The antigen is not known.

The CDR3 loop spans 14 amino acids. The V segment lost 4 bases and the J segment 7 bases; nucleotides outside the gene matches: 5. Germline values: CDR1 SGHRS, CDR2 YFSETQ. The protocol was immunoSEQ multiplex PCR, while the TCRdb copy is restricted to in-frame clones and leaves out a portion. The sample holds 80,000 or so clones; 89% are singletons and the top ten take 0.15% to 0.2%. Overall study findings and caveats: Researchers did not determine the expanded peripheral T cells' antigen specificity.

Patients were ruled out by autoimmune disease history or systemic immunosuppression. The chain employs TRBV5-1 and TRBJ2-1; 10 nucleotides align to TRBD2. This TCR derives from an adult with an advanced solid tumor such as melanoma, head and neck, liver or kidney cancer. The sequenced sample was CD4+ or CD8+ T cells sorted from blood, obtained in a trial of the OX40 agonist ivuxolimab. The CDR3 reads CASSPSGGGNEQFF. The CDR3 DNA sequence: TGCGCCAGCAGCCCTAGCGGGGGTGGGAATGAGCAGTTCTTC.